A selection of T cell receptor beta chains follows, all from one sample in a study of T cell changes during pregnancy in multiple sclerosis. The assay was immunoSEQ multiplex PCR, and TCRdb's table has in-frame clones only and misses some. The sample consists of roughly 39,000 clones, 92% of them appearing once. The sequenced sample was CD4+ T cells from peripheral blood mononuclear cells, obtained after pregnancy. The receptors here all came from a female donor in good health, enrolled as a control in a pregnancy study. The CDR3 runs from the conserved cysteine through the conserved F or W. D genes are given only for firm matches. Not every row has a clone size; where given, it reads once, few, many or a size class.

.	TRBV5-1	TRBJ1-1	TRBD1	TGCGCCAGTAAGGGACAGGGAGCTTTTGAAGCTTTCTTT	CASKGQGAFEAFF
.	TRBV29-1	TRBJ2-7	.	TGCAGCGTGCGAACAGGACCCTACGAGCAGTACTTC	CSVRTGPYEQYF
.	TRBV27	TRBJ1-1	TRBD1	TGTGCCAGCAGTTTCGACAGGGCTACTGAAGCTTTCTTT	CASSFDRATEAFF
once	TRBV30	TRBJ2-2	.	TGTGCCTGGAGTGCGGGGTACGCCGGAGGGGAGCTGTTTTTT	CAWSAGYAGGELFF
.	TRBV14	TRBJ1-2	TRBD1	TGTGCCAGCAGCCAGGCAGGAACAGGGGCCGCTTCTCTCTATGGCTACACCTTC	CASSQAGTGAASLYGYTF
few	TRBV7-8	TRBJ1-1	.	TGTGCCAGCAGCTTACAGAACACTGAAGCTTTCTTT	CASSLQNTEAFF
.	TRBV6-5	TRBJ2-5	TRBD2	TGTGCCAGCAGTTATAGCGGGGGCCGTGAAGAGACCCAGTACTTC	CASSYSGGREETQYF
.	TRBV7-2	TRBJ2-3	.	TGTGCCAGCAGCTTACTCGGAGGGGGGGCAGATACGCAGTATTTT	CASSLLGGGADTQYF
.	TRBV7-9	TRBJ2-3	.	TGTGCCAGCAGCTCCGATAGCTGGTTCACAGATACGCAGTATTTT	CASSSDSWFTDTQYF
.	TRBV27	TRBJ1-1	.	TGTGCCAGCAGTTTATCAAACACGAACACTGAAGCTTTCTTT	CASSLSNTNTEAFF
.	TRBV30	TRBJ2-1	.	TGTGCCTGGAAGACAGGTAGCTCCTACAATGAGCAGTTCTTC	CAWKTGSSYNEQFF
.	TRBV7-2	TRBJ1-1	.	TGTGCCAGCAGCTTAGGAGGGAGCACTGAAGCTTTCTTT	CASSLGGSTEAFF
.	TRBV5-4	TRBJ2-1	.	TGTGCCAGCAGCCCTCCCCACACCCGGGACACCTCCTACAATGAGCAGTTCTTC	CASSPPHTRDTSYNEQFF
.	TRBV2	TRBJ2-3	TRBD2	TGTGCCAGCAGTGTCGGCCCCGGGGGGCGGGAGGAGGATACGCAGTATTTT	CASSVGPGGREEDTQYF